This TCR beta chain was identified in a study of OX40 agonist ivuxolimab in advanced cancers. At the level of the study: The study enrolled dose-escalation patients with hepatocellular carcinoma, melanoma, renal cell or head and neck cancer. At roughly 80% male, the cohort had a mean age of approximately 60 years, ranging from 23 to 79.

As regards this clone: What it binds is not known.

The protocol was immunoSEQ multiplex PCR, while the TCRdb copy is restricted to in-frame clones and leaves out a portion. The table records tens of thousands of clones, around 87% of them present only once. This CDR3 has 14 residues. Trimming shortened V by 4 bases and J by 8 bases, and 14 bases separated the two germline ends. The germline gives CDR1 SGHDN, CDR2 FVKESK. Overall study results and limits: Antigen specificity of clonally expanded peripheral T cells was not established.

The starting material was CD4+ or CD8+ T cells sorted from blood, obtained in a trial of the OX40 agonist ivuxolimab. The clonotype was recovered from an adult with an advanced solid tumor such as melanoma, head and neck, liver or kidney cancer. The V call is TRBV14, the J call TRBJ1-4; no reliable D call. The CDR3 bases are TGTGCCAGCAGCCCGGGTCACATACGAGAAAAACTGTTTTTT. Residues: CASSPGHIREKLFF. Full variable domain (rest looked up from reference TRBV14 and TRBJ1-4): EAGVTQFPSHSVIEKGQTVTLRCDPISGHDNLYWYRRVMGKEIKFLLHFVKESKQDESGMPNNRFLAERTGGTYSTLKVQPAELEDSGVYFCASSPGHIREKLFFGSGTQLSVL.